The 9 T cell receptor beta chains listed next were all sequenced from one sample in a study of T cell repertoires in cytomegalovirus infection. One entry per CDR3 protein, called by TCRdb with MiXCR from the reads. Of fewer than 950,000 distinct CDR3 sequences listed, around a third are singletons. No cognate antigen is known for these TCRs. This specimen consisted of cultured CD8+ T cells from PBMCs, obtained from culture after CMV antigen stimulation. The source is a human donor in good health (CMV status not recorded). Some clones in this sample may be carry-over from other donors' samples.

This chain uses TRBV19 with TRBJ1-6; 7 bases match TRBD1. CDR1 is LNHDA, CDR2 SQIVND, per germline (reference sequence). The CDR3 is 15 residues long. The V segment lost 3 bases and the J segment 8 bases; nucleotides outside the gene matches: 7. Here the CDR3 DNA reads TGTGCCAGTAGTATCGACAGGGTGGTGGATTCACCCCTCCACTTT. Translated: CASSIDRVVDSPLHF.

The chain combines TRBV4-1 with TRBJ2-1, with 8 bases matching TRBD2. The germline V gene encodes CDR1 MGHRA and CDR2 YSYEKL. The CDR3 runs to 14 residues. V dropped 3 bases and J dropped 7; count of bases not matched to a gene: 5. The CDR3 DNA sequence: TGCGCCAGCAGCCAGAAGCGGGGGACTAATGAGCAGTTCTTC. Translated: CASSQKRGTNEQFF.

This clonotype occurred many times. The chain is built from TRBV27 and TRBJ1-2; tentative D call: TRBD1 (6 bases). The V end was cut by 0 bases, the J end by 3 bases, with 11 bases between. The length of the CDR3 is 15 residues. Germline V gene data show CDR1 as MNHEY and CDR2 as SMNVEV (reference sequence). Here the CDR3 reads CASSLSVGGDYGYTF. CDR3 coding DNA: TGTGCCAGCAGTTTATCGGTAGGGGGGGACTATGGCTACACCTTC.

The rearrangement uses TRBV14 and TRBJ2-7, with D tentatively TRBD1 (5 bases). The CDR3 has 16 residues. V lost 1 base and J lost 0, with 13 bases in between. Per germline, CDR1 SGHDN and CDR2 FVKESK. The CDR3 loop is CASSQGTSHSSYEQYF. The CDR3 DNA follows: TGTGCCAGCAGCCAAGGGACATCCCATAGCTCCTACGAGCAGTACTTC. The full variable domain, its missing parts supplied by reference TRBV14 and TRBJ2-7, is EAGVTQFPSHSVIEKGQTVTLRCDPISGHDNLYWYRRVMGKEIKFLLHFVKESKQDESGMPNNRFLAERTGGTYSTLKVQPAELEDSGVYFCASSQGTSHSSYEQYFGPGTRLTVT.

The table lists this clonotype with many counts. The chain recombines TRBV12-3 or TRBV12-4 with TRBJ1-6; no reliable D call. V was pared by 3 bases and J by 9 bases, with 18 bases between. The CDR3 extends over 16 amino acids. Written as DNA, the CDR3 is TGTGCCAGCAGTTTCATCCCCCCGGAGGCTCGTTCACCCCTCCACTTT. Translating it yields CASSFIPPEARSPLHF.

This clonotype was seen more than once but under ten times. V usage is TRBV4-1 and J usage is TRBJ2-2; the match to TRBD1 covers 7 bases. Germline values: CDR1 MGHRA, CDR2 YSYEKL. The CDR3 is 17 residues long. Unmatched junction bases numbered 8, after V lost 4 bases and J lost 0 bases. CDR3 in amino acids: CASSPLPGTANTGELFF. The DNA of the CDR3 is TGCGCCAGCAGCCCCCTACCCGGGACAGCGAACACCGGGGAGCTGTTTTTT.

About this clonotype: Just one base apart from a much larger clone, this may be a read error. V and J are TRBV7-2 and TRBJ2-5, with D perhaps TRBD1 (5 bases). The CDR3 totals 18 residues. Germline CDR1 reads SGHTA; CDR2 reads FQGNSA. V was clipped by 7 bases and J by 5 bases, with 29 bases between them. CDR3 protein: CASTSRGQPVTQEETQYF. Here the CDR3 DNA reads TGTGCCAGCACCTCCCGCGGTCAGCCAGTCACACAGGAGGAGACCCAGTACTTC. Full variable domain (rest looked up from reference TRBV7-2 and TRBJ2-5): GAGVSQSPSNKVTEKGKDVELRCDPISGHTALYWYRQSLGQGLEFLIYFQGNSAPDKSGLPSDRFSAERTGGSVSTLTIQRTQQEDSAVYLCASTSRGQPVTQEETQYFGPGTRLLVL.

This clonotype showed up just a few times. The chain is built from TRBV5-5 and TRBJ1-5, with a weak D call TRBD1 (5 bases). Germline lookup yields CDR1 SGHKS and CDR2 YYEKEE (reference sequence). V shed 1 base and J shed 0 bases, with 8 bases lying between them. This CDR3 is built from 15 residues. CDR3 DNA: TGTGCCAGCAGCTTGTGGGGGAATAGCAATCAGCCCCAGCATTTT. Translating gives CASSLWGNSNQPQHF.

This clonotype was counted ten times or more. The chain uses TRBV6-2 or TRBV6-3 and TRBJ2-5, with a tentative D call TRBD1 (5 bases). The germline CDR1 and CDR2 sequences are MNHEY and SVGEGT. The CDR3 is 12 amino acids. V dropped 6 bases and J dropped 4 bases, with 9 bases sitting between them. The CDR3 bases are TGTGCCAGCAGCCCAGGGTCAGAGACCCAGTACTTC. It encodes CASSPGSETQYF.